This passage covers 20 T cell receptor beta chains from one sample sequenced in a study of blood T cells in healthy people across ages. Then a second PCR, running about 6 to 12 cycles, was carried out with a sample-barcoded 5' primer and a J-beta primer mix. TCRdb analysed the 5' RACE reads with MiXCR anew, one entry per CDR3 protein. Of some 1.5 million distinct CDR3 sequences in the sample, around 40% were seen once. Sequenced material: blood. These receptors came from a woman aged 18-29 years in good health.

V gene TRBV6-5 combines with J gene TRBJ1-1; 8 nucleotides agree with TRBD1. Germline V gene sequence: CDR1 MNHEY, CDR2 SVGAGI. The CDR3 sequence is 15 residues long. V dropped 6 bases and J dropped 2; count of bases not matched to a gene: 8. The CDR3 here is CASRGRQGLNTEAFF. The CDR3 nucleotides are TGTGCCAGCAGAGGCCGACAGGGGCTTAACACTGAAGCTTTCTTT.

The rearrangement links TRBV27 to TRBJ2-1; 8 bases align to TRBD2. CDR3 size: 18 residues. The V gene's germline CDR1 is MNHEY and CDR2 SMNVEV (reference sequence). V lost 1 base and J lost 0; bases outside the gene matches: 8. CDR3 sequence reads: CASSLYGTRESSYNEQFF. The CDR3 nucleotides are TGTGCCAGCAGTTTATATGGGACTAGAGAGAGCTCCTACAATGAGCAGTTCTTC.

The rearrangement joins TRBV6-6 to TRBJ1-1; 7 nucleotides agree with TRBD1. This CDR3 has 17 residues. Germline CDR1 and CDR2: MNHNY and SVGAGI (reference sequence). The ends lost 5 bases at V and 1 base at J; junction bases unmatched: 13. Written as DNA, the CDR3 is TGTGCCAGCAGTATCGGGTCAGGGGGAATGTGGAACACTGAAGCTTTCTTT. Translation: CASSIGSGGMWNTEAFF.

The genes are TRBV7-2 and TRBJ1-6; D remains ambiguous. This CDR3 has 12 amino acids. V lost 2 bases and J 9 bases, leaving 5 bases between the germline ends. Germline-derived CDR1 and CDR2 are SGHTA and FQGNSA. CDR3 bases: TGTGCCAGCAGCTTACTCAGTTCACCCCTCCACTTT. It specifies CASSLLSSPLHF.

This chain connects TRBV4-1 to TRBJ2-1; D is ambiguous. The V end was cut by 8 bases, the J end by 7 bases, with 15 bases between. The CDR3 spans 13 residues. Germline-derived CDR1 and CDR2 are MGHRA and YSYEKL. DNA for the CDR3: TGCGCCAGCTCTTTCGGTCTCATGAATGAGCAGTTCTTC. This codes for CASSFGLMNEQFF.

This clonotype was seen a handful of times. The chain recombines TRBV21-1 with TRBJ2-1; the DNA was not used to check the table's D call, TRBD2. TRBV21-1 is noted as a pseudogene. This CDR3 is 17 amino acids long. CDR3 loop: CASTKRPGTGPHNEQFF. The CDR3 nucleotides read TGTGCCAGCACCAAGAGACCCGGGACAGGACCCCACAATGAGCAGTTCTTC.

This clonotype was observed a few times. The chain couples TRBV10-2 to TRBJ2-5; TRBD2 matches 9 bases. This CDR3 contains 14 residues. Unmatched junction bases numbered 4, after V lost 4 bases and J lost 4 bases. CDR1 WSHSY and CDR2 SAAADI come from the germline V gene. For the CDR3, the DNA is TGCGCCAGCAGTGTCAGCGGGGGGACAGAGACCCAGTACTTC. Its translation is CASSVSGGTETQYF.

Turning to this clonotype: Just one base apart from a much larger clone, this may be a read error. J is TRBJ2-7 and V is TRBV29-1; D is uncertain. In germline, CDR1 is SQVTM, CDR2 ANQGSEA. CDR3 length: 10 residues. The ends were cut back, 7 bases at V and 5 bases at J, with 9 bases in the middle. The CDR3 loop reads CSAASDEQYF. CDR3 DNA: TGCAGCGCTGCCTCGGACGAGCAGTACTTC.

The chain combines TRBV20-1 with TRBJ1-5; 10 bases agree with TRBD1. The germline gives CDR1 DFQATT, CDR2 SNEGSKA (reference sequence). The CDR3 loop spans 13 amino acids. J lost 7 bases, V lost 7 bases, and 7 bases had no gene match. The CDR3 DNA sequence: TGCAGTGGACTGACAGGGGGCGTGCAGCCCCAGCATTTT. It translates to CSGLTGGVQPQHF.

The rearrangement joins TRBV12-3 or TRBV12-4 to TRBJ1-1, with D maybe TRBD1 (5 bases). There are 13 residues in the CDR3. V lost 5 bases and J lost 7, with 14 bases in between. The CDR3 region has the DNA TGTGCCAGCAGTGTACGGGGCCCGATTGAAGCTTTCTTT. Protein: CASSVRGPIEAFF.

The genes are TRBV4-1 and TRBJ1-1, with 9 bases aligning to TRBD1. Germline V gene sequence: CDR1 MGHRA, CDR2 YSYEKL. The CDR3 sequence is 16 residues long. The V and J ends lost 6 bases and 4 bases, in that order; junction bases with no gene match: 12. CDR3 DNA: TGCGCCAGCAGACACAGGGGGCGGTTCGCAGCCACTGAAGCTTTCTTT. The encoded protein is CASRHRGRFAATEAFF.

The chain carries TRBV24-1 and TRBJ2-1; D may correspond to TRBD1 or TRBD2 (6 bases each). The length of the CDR3 is 15 residues. Germline-derived CDR1 and CDR2 are KGHDR and SFDVKD. V was pared by 3 bases and J by 13 bases, with 21 bases between. CDR3 sequence reads: CATSDRDTTGETQFF. The CDR3 nucleotides read TGTGCCACCAGTGATCGGGACACCACGGGGGAGACCCAGTTCTTC.

The CDR3 DNA is TGCAGCGCCCGAACAGCGAACTCCTACGAGCAGTACTTC. This translates into CSARTANSYEQYF. V and J are TRBV29-1 and TRBJ2-7; no clear D. The CDR3 has 13 amino acids. Trimming left V 7 bases short and J 0 bases short, with 13 bases between. Germline-derived CDR1 and CDR2 are SQVTM and ANQGSEA.

V usage is TRBV2 and J usage is TRBJ1-2; 8 bases fit TRBD1. The CDR3 is 13 residues long. Germline trimming cut 2 bases from V and 7 bases from J; bases unmatched to any gene: 3. Germline CDR1 reads SNHLY; CDR2 reads FYNNEI. The CDR3 protein is CASSEQGQAGYTF. The CDR3 DNA reads TGTGCCAGCAGTGAACAGGGACAGGCTGGCTACACCTTC.

This sequence joins TRBV2 and TRBJ2-3, with D uncertain. CDR1 and CDR2 (germline): SNHLY, FYNNEI. The CDR3 consists of 11 residues. V gave up 7 bases and J gave up 4 bases, with 6 bases separating them. DNA for the CDR3: TGTGCCAGCAACCCGGCAGATACGCAGTATTTT. Its protein product is CASNPADTQYF.

This sequence joins TRBV7-8 and TRBJ2-7, with TRBD1 matching over 9 bases. V was pared by 4 bases and J by 3 bases, with 7 bases of the junction left unmatched. Germline assignment: CDR1 SGHVS and CDR2 FQNEAQ. This CDR3 is 15 amino acids long. As DNA, the CDR3 is TGTGCCAGCAGCTCCTCGGACAGGGGAGGCTACGAGCAGTACTTC. Translated, it gives CASSSSDRGGYEQYF.

This clonotype was detected only a few times. This chain uses TRBV4-1 with TRBJ1-1; D unclear. The CDR3 is 17 residues long. Germline V gene data show CDR1 as MGHRA and CDR2 as YSYEKL. V gave up 6 bases and J gave up 0 bases, with 20 bases separating them. Written as DNA, the CDR3 is TGCGCCAGCAGGAACTCTCGAGCTCGAGCCATGAACACTGAAGCTTTCTTT. This codes for CASRNSRARAMNTEAFF.

A few counts support this clonotype. The chain uses TRBV4-3 and TRBJ2-7; no clear D gene. The V gene lost 3 bases and the J gene lost 6 bases, with 21 bases spanning the gap. The V gene's germline CDR1 is LGHNA and CDR2 YSLEER. This CDR3 region has 16 residues. CDR3 in amino acids: CASSHKYRHQGIEQYF. The CDR3 DNA follows: TGCGCCAGCAGCCATAAATATAGACATCAAGGGATCGAGCAGTACTTC.

This clonotype was seen more than once but under ten times. The chain uses TRBV24-1 and TRBJ1-1, with D unclear. Trimming took off 3 bases at V and 11 bases at J, with 9 bases between the two ends. The CDR3 is 11 amino acids. Germline V gene lookup returns CDR1 KGHDR and CDR2 SFDVKD. Written as DNA, the CDR3 is TGTGCCACCAGTGATGAGGTCAGGGCTTTCTTT. It is translated as CATSDEVRAFF.

This rearrangement joins TRBV5-1 to TRBJ2-1; 10 positions match TRBD2. The CDR3 runs to 16 residues. With 2 bases clipped from V and 6 bases from J, the junction kept 8 bases outside the gene matches. Germline lookup yields CDR1 SGHRS and CDR2 YFSETQ. The CDR3, as DNA: TGCGCCAGCAGCTTCCCCACTAGCGGGATTACCAATGAGCAGTTCTTC. Its translation is CASSFPTSGITNEQFF.